This T cell receptor beta chain was sequenced during a study of control samples from healthy donors and cancer patients. Sequencing used immunoSEQ multiplex PCR; TCRdb keeps in-frame clones, though not all of them. This sample carries approximately 120,000 clones, around 89% of them seen once, and the ten largest clones take under 20%. V lost 3 bases and J lost 8; bases outside the gene matches: 5. This CDR3 region has 16 residues. Germline V gene lookup returns CDR1 MNHEY and CDR2 SMNVEV (reference sequence). This TCR derives from a woman between 45 and 60 years old in good health. This chain uses TRBV27 with TRBJ2-1; TRBD2 agrees at 15 bases. Specimen: blood. The CDR3 DNA is TGTGCCAGCAGTTTTGGACTAGCGGGGGGGCAGTATGAGCAGTTCTTC. This gives the protein CASSFGLAGGQYEQFF.